The 14 T cell receptor beta chains below all came from one sample that was sequenced in a study of CXCR3-negative and CXCR3-positive naive CD8 T cells. All TRB cDNA libraries came from 5' RACE performed with UMI labels. TCRdb reanalyzed the 5' RACE reads, giving one entry per CDR3 protein sequence and no DNA. Here the sample table reports 92,000 or so distinct CDR3 sequences. The specimen sequenced was naive CXCR3- CD8+ T cells from blood. Subset meaning: CD45RO-CCR7+CD27+CD95- naive CD8+ T cells lacking CXCR3 (TNR3-). Receptors were obtained from a human donor in good health. Some clones in this sample may be carry-over from other donors' samples.

This sequence joins TRBV12-3 or TRBV12-4 and TRBJ2-1; there is no DNA to check the TCRdb D call of TRBD1. The CDR3 is 12 amino acids. The CDR3 sequence: CASAGVYNEQFF.

The chain links TRBV28 to TRBJ1-3. The germline V gene encodes CDR1 MDHEN and CDR2 SYDVKM. This CDR3 has 14 amino acids. The CDR3: CASSFQGSGYTIYF.

This chain joins TRBV7-6 and TRBJ2-2. Germline V gene data show CDR1 as SGHVS and CDR2 as FNYEAQ. This CDR3 has 16 amino acids. CDR3 amino acids: CASSLRSVGRTGELFF.

V gene TRBV7-9 combines with J gene TRBJ2-2; the TRBD1 assignment by TCRdb is unverifiable without DNA. Germline V CDR1 and CDR2: SEHNR, FQNEAQ (reference sequence). CDR3 length: 16 amino acids. The CDR3 protein is CASSHTGASNTGELFF.

This sequence joins TRBV6-2 or TRBV6-3 and TRBJ1-1; no DNA is available, so the TRBD1 call from TCRdb remains unchecked. CDR1 and CDR2 from the germline V gene are MNHEY and SVGEGT. The CDR3 sequence is 15 residues long. The CDR3 loop reads CASSYETGANTEAFF.

CDR3 loop: CASSFPEASYEQYF. The rearrangement links TRBV7-9 to TRBJ2-7. Germline V lookup: CDR1 SEHNR, CDR2 FQNEAQ (reference sequence). This CDR3 has 14 residues.

This chain joins TRBV6-2 or TRBV6-3 and TRBJ1-5. The CDR3 has 13 residues. Germline CDR1 MNHEY, CDR2 SVGEGT. CDR3 region: CASSYSGGQPHHF.

The chain links TRBV4-1 to TRBJ2-1; no DNA is available, so the TRBD2 call from TCRdb remains unchecked. The CDR3 contains 14 residues. Germline CDR1 MGHRA, CDR2 YSYEKL. This CDR3 reads CASSQVGPLNEQFF.

This chain connects TRBV6-2 or TRBV6-3 to TRBJ2-1; there is no DNA to check the TCRdb D call of TRBD1. The CDR3 is 16 residues long. CDR1 and CDR2 from the germline V gene are MNHEY and SVGEGT. This CDR3 reads CASSPNDRASDDEQFF.

The chain couples TRBV6-2 or TRBV6-3 to TRBJ2-2. Germline-derived CDR1 and CDR2 are MNHEY and SVGEGT. CDR3 length: 15 residues. CDR3 residues: CASSYSSLGPGELFF.

J is TRBJ2-3 and V is TRBV29-1; TCRdb's assignment of TRBD1 cannot be checked, as there is no DNA. Germline V CDR1 and CDR2: SQVTM, ANQGSEA. The CDR3 length is 13 residues. The CDR3 region is CSHRWGDTDTQYF.

The J gene is TRBJ1-1, the V gene TRBV7-9. In germline, CDR1 is SEHNR, CDR2 FQNEAQ (reference sequence). This CDR3 spans 13 amino acids. CDR3 in amino acids: CASSPRDSTEAFF. Full variable domain (outside the CDR3, taken from reference TRBV7-9 and TRBJ1-1): DTGVSQNPRHKITKRGQNVTFRCDPISEHNRLYWYRQTLGQGPEFLTYFQNEAQLEKSRLLSDRFSAERPKGSFSTLEIQRTEQGDSAMYLCASSPRDSTEAFFGQGTRLTVV.

The chain carries TRBV10-3 and TRBJ2-1; TCRdb gives TRBD2 as the D gene, but with no DNA this cannot be confirmed. Germline loops: CDR1 ENHRY, CDR2 SYGVKD. This CDR3 comprises 17 residues. The CDR3 protein is CAISDGPDSSSYNEQFF.

The gene calls are TRBV29-1 and TRBJ1-1. The CDR3 runs to 13 residues. Germline CDR1 is SQVTM and CDR2 is ANQGSEA. The CDR3 sequence is CSVDLVDGPEAFF.